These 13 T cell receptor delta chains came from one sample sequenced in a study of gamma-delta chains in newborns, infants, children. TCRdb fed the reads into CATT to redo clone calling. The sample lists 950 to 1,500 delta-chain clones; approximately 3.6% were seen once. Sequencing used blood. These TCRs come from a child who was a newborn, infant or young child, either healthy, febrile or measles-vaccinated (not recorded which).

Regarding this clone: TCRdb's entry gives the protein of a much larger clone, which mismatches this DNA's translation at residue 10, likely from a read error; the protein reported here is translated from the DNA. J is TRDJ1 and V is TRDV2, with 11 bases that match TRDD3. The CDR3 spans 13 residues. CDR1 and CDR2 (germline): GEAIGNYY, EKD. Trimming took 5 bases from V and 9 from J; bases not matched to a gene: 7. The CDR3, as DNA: TGTGCCTGTGCCTACTGGGGGATAAATGAACTCATCTTT. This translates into CACAYWGINELIF.

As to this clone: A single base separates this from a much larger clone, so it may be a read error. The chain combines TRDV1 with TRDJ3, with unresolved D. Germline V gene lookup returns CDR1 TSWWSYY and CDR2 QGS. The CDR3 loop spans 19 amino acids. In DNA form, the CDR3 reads TGTGCTCTTGTGGAATCAGCCCGTCCCCGCTCCTGGGACACCCGACAGATGTTTTTC. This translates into CALVESARPRSWDTRQMFF.

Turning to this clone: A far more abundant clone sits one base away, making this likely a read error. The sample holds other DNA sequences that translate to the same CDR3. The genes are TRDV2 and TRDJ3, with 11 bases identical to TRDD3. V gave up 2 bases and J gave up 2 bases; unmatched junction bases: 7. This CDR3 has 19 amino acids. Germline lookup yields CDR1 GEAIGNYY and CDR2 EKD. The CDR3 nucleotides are TGTGCCTGTGACAGATTGGGGGATACGTTTGCCTGGGACACCCGACAGATGTTTTTC. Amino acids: CACDRLGDTFAWDTRQMFF.

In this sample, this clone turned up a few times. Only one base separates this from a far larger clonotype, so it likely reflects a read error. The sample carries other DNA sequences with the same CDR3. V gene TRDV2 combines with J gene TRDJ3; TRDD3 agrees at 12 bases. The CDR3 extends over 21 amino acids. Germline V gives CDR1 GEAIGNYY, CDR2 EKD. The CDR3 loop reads CACDTGYWGIPFSWDTRQMFF. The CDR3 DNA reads TGTGCCTGCGACACCGGGTACTGGGGGATACCCTTCTCCTGGGACACCCGACAGATGTTTTTC.

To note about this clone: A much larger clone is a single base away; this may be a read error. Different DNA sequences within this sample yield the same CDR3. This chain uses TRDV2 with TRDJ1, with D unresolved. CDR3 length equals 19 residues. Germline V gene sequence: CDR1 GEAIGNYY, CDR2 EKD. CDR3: CACDTAPVGRDKHTDKLIF. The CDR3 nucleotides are TGTGCCTGTGACACCGCTCCCGTTGGGCGTGATAAGCACACCGATAAGCTCATCTTT.

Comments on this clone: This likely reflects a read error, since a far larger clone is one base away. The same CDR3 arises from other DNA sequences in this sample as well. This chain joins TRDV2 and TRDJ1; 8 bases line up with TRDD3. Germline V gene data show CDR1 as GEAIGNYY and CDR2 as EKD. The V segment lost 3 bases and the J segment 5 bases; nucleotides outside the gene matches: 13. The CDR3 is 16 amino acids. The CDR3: CACDRRDTGDTDKLIF. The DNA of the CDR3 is TGTGCCTGTGACCGTCGAGATACTGGGGATACTGATAAACTCATCTTT.

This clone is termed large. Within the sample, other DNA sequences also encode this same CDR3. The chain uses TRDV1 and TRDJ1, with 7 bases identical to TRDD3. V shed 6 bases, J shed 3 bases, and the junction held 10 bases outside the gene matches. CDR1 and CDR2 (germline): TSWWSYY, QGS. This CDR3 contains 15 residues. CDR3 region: CALGKLIGIPDKLIF. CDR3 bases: TGTGCTCTTGGCAAACTAATAGGGATACCCGATAAACTCATCTTT.

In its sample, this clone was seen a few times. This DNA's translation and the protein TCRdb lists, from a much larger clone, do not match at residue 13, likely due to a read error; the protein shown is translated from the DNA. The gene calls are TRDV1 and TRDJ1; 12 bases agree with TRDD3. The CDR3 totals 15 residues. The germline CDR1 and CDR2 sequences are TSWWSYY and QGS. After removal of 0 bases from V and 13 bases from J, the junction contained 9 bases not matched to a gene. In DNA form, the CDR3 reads TGTGCTCTTGGGGAACTAAAAGCTGGGGGATACGAACCCATCTTT. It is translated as CALGELKAGGYEPIF.

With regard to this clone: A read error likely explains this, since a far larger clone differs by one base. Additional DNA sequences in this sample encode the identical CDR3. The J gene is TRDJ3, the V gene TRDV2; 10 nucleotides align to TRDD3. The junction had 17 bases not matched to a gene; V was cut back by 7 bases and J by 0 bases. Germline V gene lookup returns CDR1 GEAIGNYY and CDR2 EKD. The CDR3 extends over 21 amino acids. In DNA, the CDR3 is TGTGCCTGCGACGAGACTGGGGGATCCTCGCTTAGCTCCTGGGACACCCGACAGATGTTTTTC. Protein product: CACDETGGSSLSSWDTRQMFF.

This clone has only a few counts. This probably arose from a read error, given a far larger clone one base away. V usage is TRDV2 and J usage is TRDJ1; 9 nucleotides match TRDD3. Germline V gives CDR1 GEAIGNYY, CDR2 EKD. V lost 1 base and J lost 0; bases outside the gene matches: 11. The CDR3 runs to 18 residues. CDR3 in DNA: TGTGCCTGTGACACGGCGGTGGGGGATATAGGGGACACCGATAAACTCATCTTT. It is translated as CACDTAVGDIGDTDKLIF.

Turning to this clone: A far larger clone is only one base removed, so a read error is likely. In DNA, the CDR3 is TGTGCCTGTGACTGGGGGAGCTCCTGGGACGCCCGACAGATGTTTTTC. Translation: CACDWGSSWDARQMFF. V gene TRDV2 combines with J gene TRDJ3; 7 bases line up with TRDD3. Germline V CDR1 and CDR2: GEAIGNYY, EKD. The CDR3 runs 16 residues.

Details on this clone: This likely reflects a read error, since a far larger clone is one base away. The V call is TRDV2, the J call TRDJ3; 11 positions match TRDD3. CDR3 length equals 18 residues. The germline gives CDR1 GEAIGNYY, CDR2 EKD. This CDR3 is CACDTWGIRSWDARQMFF. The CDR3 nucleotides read TGTGCCTGTGACACCTGGGGGATACGCTCCTGGGACGCCCGACAGATGTTTTTC.

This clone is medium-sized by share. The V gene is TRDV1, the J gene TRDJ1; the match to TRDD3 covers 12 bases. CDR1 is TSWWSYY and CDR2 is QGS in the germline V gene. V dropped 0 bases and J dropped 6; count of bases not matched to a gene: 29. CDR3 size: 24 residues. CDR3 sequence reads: CALGELKPGLPTKSAGGYAHKLIF. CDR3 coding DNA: TGTGCTCTTGGGGAACTTAAACCCGGCCTTCCTACGAAGTCGGCTGGGGGATACGCCCATAAACTCATCTTT.